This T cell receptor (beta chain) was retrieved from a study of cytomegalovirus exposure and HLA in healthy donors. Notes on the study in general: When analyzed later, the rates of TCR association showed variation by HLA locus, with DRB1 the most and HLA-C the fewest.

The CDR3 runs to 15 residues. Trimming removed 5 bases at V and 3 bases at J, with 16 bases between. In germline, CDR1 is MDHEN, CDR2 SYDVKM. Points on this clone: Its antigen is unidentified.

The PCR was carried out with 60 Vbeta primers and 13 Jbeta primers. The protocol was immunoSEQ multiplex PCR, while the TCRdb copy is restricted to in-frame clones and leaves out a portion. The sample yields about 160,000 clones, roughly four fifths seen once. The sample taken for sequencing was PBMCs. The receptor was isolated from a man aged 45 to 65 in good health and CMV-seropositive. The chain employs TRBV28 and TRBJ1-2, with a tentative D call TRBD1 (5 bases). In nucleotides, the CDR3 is TGTGCCAGCAGTGCCGGGGGGGATGGGGACTATGGCTACACCTTC. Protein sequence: CASSAGGDGDYGYTF.